These 25 T cell receptor beta chains share one sample of origin, sequenced in a study of T cell repertoires in cytomegalovirus infection. TCRdb called the reads again in MiXCR, with one record for every CDR3 protein. The sample includes some 300,000 distinct CDR3 sequences, roughly a tenth of them seen just once. The sequenced sample consisted of PBMCs. The origin of the receptors is a human donor in good health (CMV status not recorded). Some clones in this sample may be carry-over from other donors' samples.

This clonotype showed up many times. The CDR3 region is CASSQLDRASEQYV. The CDR3 DNA reads as TGTGCCAGCAGCCAGTTAGACAGGGCTTCGGAGCAGTACGTC. This chain links TRBV14 with TRBJ2-7; 7 bases match TRBD1. The CDR3 is made up of 14 amino acids. Looked up from germline, CDR1 is SGHDN and CDR2 is FVKESK. Trimming cost V 3 bases and J 7 bases; bases outside gene matches: 9.

This clonotype was detected ten times or more. The chain recombines TRBV12-3 or TRBV12-4 with TRBJ1-5; D not certain. This CDR3 comprises 13 residues. V was cut by 6 bases and J by 7 bases, with 13 bases left in between. In DNA form, the CDR3 reads TGTGCCAGCAGAAAATCCGGTCAACAGCCCCAGCATTTT. This gives the protein CASRKSGQQPQHF.

This clonotype has a count of ten or more. The rearrangement joins TRBV9 to TRBJ1-5; D unclear. With 4 bases removed from V and 2 bases from J, the gap between germline ends came to 13 bases. CDR3 length: 15 residues. Germline V gives CDR1 SGDLS, CDR2 YYNGEE. CDR3 amino acids: CASSPSGVGNQPQHF. The DNA for the CDR3 is TGTGCCAGCAGCCCCTCCGGAGTAGGCAATCAGCCCCAGCATTTT.

This clonotype has ten or more counts. The chain links TRBV13 to TRBJ2-1, with 7 bases matching TRBD1. Germline CDR1 and CDR2: PRHDT and FYEKMQ (reference sequence). CDR3 length: 14 residues. Losses at the gene ends were 0 bases for V and 9 bases for J; bases not matched to a gene: 5. In DNA form, the CDR3 reads TGTGCCAGCAGCTTAGGACAGGGGCTCGGTGAGCAGTTCTTC. Amino acids: CASSLGQGLGEQFF.

This clonotype appeared a few times. The CDR3 protein is CASSLWGYTEAFF. The CDR3, as DNA: TGTGCCAGCAGTTTATGGGGGTACACTGAAGCTTTCTTT. The chain recombines TRBV27 with TRBJ1-1, with a possible D match to TRBD1 (5 bases). This CDR3 spans 13 amino acids. Germline CDR1 is MNHEY and CDR2 is SMNVEV (reference sequence). Deletions cut 1 base from V and 3 bases from J, with 6 bases between.

This clonotype was observed at least ten times. The rearrangement links TRBV7-8 to TRBJ2-5; D unclear. V lost 7 bases and J 5 bases, leaving 11 bases between the germline ends. This CDR3 region has 12 residues. Germline V lookup: CDR1 SGHVS, CDR2 FQNEAQ. The CDR3 loop reads CASNLSWETQYF. As DNA, the CDR3 is TGTGCCAGCAACCTTAGTTGGGAGACCCAGTACTTC.

The sample holds many counts of this clonotype. The chain joins TRBV20-1 to TRBJ2-7, with TRBD2 matching 8 bases. This CDR3 contains 14 residues. Germline values: CDR1 DFQATT, CDR2 SNEGSKA (reference sequence). J gave up 2 bases and V 0 bases, and 3 bases lay outside the gene matches. CDR3 amino acids: CSARERAGAYEQYV. The CDR3 nucleotides are TGCAGTGCTAGAGAAAGAGCGGGGGCCTACGAGCAGTACGTC.

This clonotype occurred many times. The chain joins TRBV6-6 to TRBJ1-3; D not resolved. The length of the CDR3 is 16 residues. V lost 5 bases to trimming and J lost 2 bases, with 16 bases between them. Per the germline V gene, CDR1 is MNHNY and CDR2 is SVGAGI (reference sequence). CDR3: CASSLSAPPPGNTIYF. DNA for the CDR3: TGTGCCAGCAGTCTCAGTGCACCTCCTCCTGGAAACACCATATATTTT.

In this sample, this clonotype turned up many times. This chain joins TRBV9 and TRBJ2-1, with 8 bases lining up with TRBD1. CDR3 length equals 13 residues. CDR1 is SGDLS and CDR2 is YYNGEE in the germline V gene. With V trimmed by 6 bases and J by 5 bases, 4 bases remained unmatched. The CDR3 is CASTDRDNNEQFF. The CDR3 DNA reads as TGTGCCAGCACGGACAGGGATAACAATGAGCAGTTCTTC.

This clonotype has a count of ten or more. This chain uses TRBV7-2 with TRBJ2-5; D is uncertain. The ends were cut back, 2 bases at V and 1 base at J, with 8 bases in the middle. The CDR3 loop spans 14 amino acids. In germline, CDR1 is SGHTA, CDR2 FQGNSA. CDR3 in amino acids: CASSLSGIQETQYF. As DNA, the CDR3 is TGTGCCAGCAGCTTAAGTGGGATCCAAGAGACCCAGTACTTC.

In its sample, this clonotype was seen many times. This chain links TRBV20-1 with TRBJ1-1, with D possibly TRBD1 on 5 matching bases. Trimming cost V 5 bases and J 1 base, with 11 bases left between them. CDR1 and CDR2 (germline): DFQATT, SNEGSKA (reference sequence). This CDR3 has 13 residues. The CDR3 is CSAYQGGNTEAFF. The CDR3 nucleotides read TGCAGTGCTTATCAGGGAGGGAACACTGAAGCTTTCTTT.

This clonotype came up many times. The gene calls are TRBV5-4 and TRBJ2-3; no reliable D call. V was cut by 6 bases and J by 1 base, with 12 bases left in between. Germline CDR1 SGHNT, CDR2 YYREEE (reference sequence). This CDR3 region has 14 residues. The CDR3 spells CASNRVEGTDTQYF. CDR3 coding DNA: TGTGCCAGCAACCGCGTAGAGGGCACAGATACGCAGTATTTT. The whole variable domain, remainder taken from reference TRBV5-4 and TRBJ2-3, is ETGVTQSPTHLIKTRGQQVTLRCSSQSGHNTVSWYQQALGQGPQFIFQYYREEENGRGNFPPRFSGLQFPNYSSELNVNALELDDSALYLCASNRVEGTDTQYFGPGTRLTVL.

This clonotype was counted many times. The chain joins TRBV7-8 to TRBJ2-1; D might be TRBD2 (7 bases). The CDR3 contains 17 residues. Germline V gives CDR1 SGHVS, CDR2 FQNEAQ. The V gene lost 1 base and the J gene lost 3 bases, with 16 bases spanning the gap. CDR3 sequence: CASSLVGGATIYNEQFF. The CDR3 DNA follows: TGTGCCAGCAGCTTAGTGGGGGGGGCCACCATCTACAATGAGCAGTTCTTC.

This clonotype was seen ten or more times. The chain carries TRBV6-1 and TRBJ1-2; possible D gene TRBD1, 5 bases. The CDR3 is 14 amino acids. Germline CDR1 MNHNS, CDR2 SASEGT. V was shortened by 6 bases and J by 0 bases, with 11 bases between the two germline ends. The CDR3 protein is CASRHRQSNYGYTF. CDR3 nucleotides: TGTGCCAGCAGACACCGACAGTCTAACTATGGCTACACCTTC.

This clonotype has ten or more counts. J is TRBJ2-2 and V is TRBV28, with D unresolved. This CDR3 contains 14 residues. Looked up from germline, CDR1 is MDHEN and CDR2 is SYDVKM. Trimming removed 1 base at V and 4 bases at J, with 7 bases between. CDR3 region: CASSLSYGTGELFF. In DNA, the CDR3 is TGTGCCAGCAGTTTATCCTATGGCACCGGGGAGCTGTTTTTT.

This clonotype was observed many times. This chain joins TRBV7-8 and TRBJ2-5; maybe TRBD1 (5 bases). Trimming pared 5 bases from V and 4 bases from J, leaving 14 bases between. From germline, CDR1 is SGHVS and CDR2 FQNEAQ. The CDR3 has 14 residues. CDR3: CASSPQGDRETQYF. CDR3 nucleotides: TGTGCCAGCAGCCCCCAGGGCGACAGAGAGACCCAGTACTTC.

This clonotype was counted ten times or more. V usage is TRBV6-1 and J usage is TRBJ1-6; 7 bases are a match to TRBD1. The CDR3 length is 15 residues. The V gene's germline CDR1 is MNHNS and CDR2 SASEGT. The trim removed 5 bases at V and 10 bases at J, leaving 11 bases unmatched. The CDR3 reads CASSYGDSGPSPLHF. The CDR3 DNA is TGTGCCAGCAGTTATGGGGACAGTGGCCCATCACCCCTCCACTTT.

This clonotype was seen many times. The rearrangement uses TRBV4-1 and TRBJ2-1, with D possibly TRBD2 on 5 matching bases. The CDR3 consists of 18 residues. V was cut by 1 base and J by 4 bases, with 20 bases left in between. CDR1 MGHRA and CDR2 YSYEKL come from the germline V gene. The CDR3 sequence is CASSQGLPGIGVYNEQFF. CDR3 coding DNA: TGCGCCAGCAGCCAAGGTCTACCGGGGATTGGGGTTTACAATGAGCAGTTCTTC.

The chain combines TRBV14 with TRBJ2-1; TRBD1 might be the D (5 bases). Germline assignment: CDR1 SGHDN and CDR2 FVKESK. Trimming took off 3 bases at V and 2 bases at J, with 14 bases between the two ends. The CDR3 totals 16 residues. The CDR3 sequence: CASSHPKGIPYNEQFF. Here the CDR3 DNA reads TGTGCCAGCAGCCACCCCAAGGGGATCCCCTACAATGAGCAGTTCTTC.

Of note for this clonotype: A much more abundant neighbour one base away suggests this may be a read error. CDR3 DNA sequence: TGCGCCAGCAGCCAAGATCCCCTACACGTCTCTGGGGCCAACATCCTGACTTTC. Amino acids: CASSQDPLHVSGANILTF. The genes are TRBV4-1 and TRBJ2-6; D is perhaps TRBD1 (5 bases). Germline CDR1 and CDR2: MGHRA and YSYEKL. The CDR3 consists of 18 residues.

This chain connects TRBV28 to TRBJ1-3, with no clear D. V was cut by 3 bases and J by 0 bases, with 15 bases left in between. CDR3 length: 17 amino acids. CDR1 is MDHEN and CDR2 is SYDVKM in the germline V gene. CDR3 nucleotides: TGTGCCAGCAGTTTCCCCCCCGGACTGTCCTCTGGAAACACCATATATTTT. Protein: CASSFPPGLSSGNTIYF.

This clonotype was picked up many times. This chain links TRBV4-1 with TRBJ2-7, with no clear D. From germline, CDR1 is MGHRA and CDR2 YSYEKL. This CDR3 has 14 amino acids. Deletions cut 1 base from V and 0 bases from J, with 7 bases between. CDR3 nucleotides: TGCGCCAGCAGCCAAGTTGTCAGCTCCTACGAGCAGTACTTC. Translation: CASSQVVSSYEQYF.

Comments on this clonotype: Possible read error: a much larger clone is one base away. Since the CDR3 does not end with the conserved phenylalanine or tryptophan, this likely comes from a read error. This rearrangement joins TRBV3-1 to TRBJ1-6; no definite D call. The germline CDR1 and CDR2 sequences are LGHDT and YNNKEL (reference sequence). The CDR3 covers 15 residues. Trimming left V 4 bases short and J 0 bases short, with 7 bases between. DNA of the CDR3: TGTGCCAGCAGCCTACACAGCTCCTATAATTCACCCCTCCACATT. It translates to CASSLHSSYNSPLHI.

The rearrangement uses TRBV3-1 and TRBJ2-2; 7 bases map to TRBD1. Germline CDR1 and CDR2: LGHDT and YNNKEL (reference sequence). Unmatched junction bases numbered 3, after V lost 1 base and J lost 4 bases. The CDR3 consists of 15 residues. The CDR3 nucleotides are TGTGCCAGCAGCCAAGGACAGGGTATCACCGGGGAGCTGTTTTTT. Its protein product is CASSQGQGITGELFF.

The sample holds many counts of this clonotype. The CDR3 is CASSPSGGADTQYF. The CDR3 bases are TGTGCCAGCAGCCCTTCAGGAGGGGCAGATACGCAGTATTTT. The rearrangement links TRBV27 to TRBJ2-3, with D tentatively TRBD2 (6 bases). This CDR3 spans 14 amino acids. Germline CDR1 and CDR2: MNHEY and SMNVEV (reference sequence). V shed 6 bases and J shed 4 bases, with 14 bases lying between them.